This is a list of T cell receptor beta chains from one sample in a study of T cells in Graves' hyperthyroidism and ophthalmopathy. Each CDR3 protein is one row after TCRdb ran MiXCR on the multiplex PCR reads. The sample includes about 360,000 distinct CDR3 sequences, under 15% of them seen just once. The sequenced sample was blood. These receptor sequences come from a woman aged 18-29 years with Graves' hyperthyroidism. Both conserved end residues are part of each CDR3. Fields, in order: D gene, J gene, V gene, clone size, CDR3 length, CDR3 protein, CDR3 DNA. D genes are given only for firm matches. Not all rows give a size; the values are once, few, many and, for expanded clones, a class.

D gene: .
J gene: TRBJ1-1
V gene: TRBV6-1
clone size: many
CDR3 length: 14
CDR3 protein: CASRERGVGTEAFF
CDR3 DNA: TGTGCCAGCAGGGAGAGAGGCGTGGGCACTGAAGCTTTCTTT

D gene: TRBD1
J gene: TRBJ1-1
V gene: TRBV28
clone size: many
CDR3 length: 16
CDR3 protein: CASGRGDRVLNTEAFF
CDR3 DNA: TGTGCCAGCGGTAGAGGGGACAGGGTTTTGAACACTGAAGCTTTCTTT

D gene: .
J gene: TRBJ1-2
V gene: TRBV28
clone size: many
CDR3 length: 14
CDR3 protein: CASSLLGRVYGYTF
CDR3 DNA: TGTGCCAGCAGTTTATTAGGCAGGGTTTATGGCTACACCTTC

D gene: .
J gene: TRBJ2-7
V gene: TRBV12-3/TRBV12-4
clone size: many
CDR3 length: 15
CDR3 protein: CASSSARQVPYEQYF
CDR3 DNA: TGTGCCAGCAGTTCCGCGAGACAGGTACCCTACGAGCAGTACTTC

D gene: .
J gene: TRBJ2-3
V gene: TRBV18
clone size: many
CDR3 length: 14
CDR3 protein: CASSPPGGLDTQYF
CDR3 DNA: TGTGCCAGCTCACCACCAGGAGGGCTAGATACGCAGTATTTT

D gene: .
J gene: TRBJ1-1
V gene: TRBV27
clone size: .
CDR3 length: 18
CDR3 protein: CASSLASSLDGIEVEAFF
CDR3 DNA: TGTGCCAGCAGTTTAGCGTCCTCACTCGATGGAATAGAAGTAGAAGCTTTCTTT

D gene: .
J gene: TRBJ1-3
V gene: TRBV6-1
clone size: few
CDR3 length: 15
CDR3 protein: CASTRGWQEGNTIYF
CDR3 DNA: TGTGCCAGCACAAGGGGGTGGCAGGAAGGAAACACCATATATTTT

D gene: .
J gene: TRBJ1-1
V gene: TRBV29-1
clone size: many
CDR3 length: 10
CDR3 protein: CSVEGRGAFF
CDR3 DNA: TGCAGCGTTGAAGGGCGAGGCGCTTTCTTT

D gene: TRBD1
J gene: TRBJ2-7
V gene: TRBV29-1
clone size: few
CDR3 length: 15
CDR3 protein: CSVDSVGTGLYEQYF
CDR3 DNA: TGCAGCGTTGATAGCGTCGGGACAGGGCTGTACGAGCAGTACTTC

D gene: .
J gene: TRBJ1-2
V gene: TRBV5-4
clone size: many
CDR3 length: 16
CDR3 protein: CASSVDPGPSNYGYTF
CDR3 DNA: TGTGCCAGCAGCGTAGACCCGGGACCCTCTAACTATGGCTACACCTTC

D gene: TRBD2
J gene: TRBJ2-1
V gene: TRBV18
clone size: many
CDR3 length: 13
CDR3 protein: CASSPGGDNEQFF
CDR3 DNA: TGTGCCAGCTCACCCGGGGGGGACAATGAGCAGTTCTTC

D gene: .
J gene: TRBJ2-1
V gene: TRBV7-2
clone size: few
CDR3 length: 11
CDR3 protein: CASSRTNEQFF
CDR3 DNA: TGTGCCAGCAGCAGAACCAATGAGCAGTTCTTC

D gene: .
J gene: TRBJ2-1
V gene: TRBV14
clone size: many
CDR3 length: 15
CDR3 protein: CASSQEGTLKNEQFF
CDR3 DNA: TGTGCCAGCAGCCAAGAGGGGACTTTAAAAAATGAGCAGTTCTTC

D gene: .
J gene: TRBJ2-7
V gene: TRBV11-2
clone size: many
CDR3 length: 15
CDR3 protein: CASSFALKGSYEQYF
CDR3 DNA: TGTGCCAGCAGCTTCGCCCTGAAGGGCTCCTACGAGCAGTACTTC

D gene: TRBD2
J gene: TRBJ2-5
V gene: TRBV9
clone size: many
CDR3 length: 16
CDR3 protein: CASSVGTSGGQETQYF
CDR3 DNA: TGTGCCAGCAGCGTGGGGACTAGCGGGGGCCAAGAGACCCAGTACTTC

D gene: .
J gene: TRBJ1-1
V gene: TRBV2
clone size: .
CDR3 length: 13
CDR3 protein: CASLGQGGTEAFF
CDR3 DNA: TGTGCCAGCCTAGGTCAGGGAGGGACTGAAGCTTTCTTT

D gene: TRBD2
J gene: TRBJ2-1
V gene: TRBV6-2/TRBV6-3
clone size: many
CDR3 length: 18
CDR3 protein: CASSYSLSRSGTHNEQFF
CDR3 DNA: TGTGCCAGCAGTTACTCACTATCACGGAGCGGGACCCACAATGAGCAGTTCTTC

D gene: TRBD1
J gene: TRBJ1-2
V gene: TRBV24-1
clone size: many
CDR3 length: 15
CDR3 protein: CATSDGPGTGYGYTF
CDR3 DNA: TGTGCCACCAGTGATGGTCCCGGGACAGGGTACGGCTACACCTTC

D gene: TRBD1
J gene: TRBJ2-1
V gene: TRBV10-2
clone size: few
CDR3 length: 17
CDR3 protein: CASSEPTGGRGEDEQFF
CDR3 DNA: TGCGCCAGCAGTGAGCCAACAGGGGGCCGCGGGGAGGATGAGCAGTTCTTC

D gene: TRBD2
J gene: TRBJ2-7
V gene: TRBV6-2/TRBV6-3
clone size: many
CDR3 length: 14
CDR3 protein: CASSYSASGYEQYF
CDR3 DNA: TGTGCCAGCAGTTACTCGGCTAGCGGGTACGAGCAGTACTTC

D gene: TRBD1
J gene: TRBJ1-1
V gene: TRBV20-1
clone size: many
CDR3 length: 13
CDR3 protein: CSARVIGTGEAFF
CDR3 DNA: TGCAGTGCTAGAGTTATAGGGACAGGCGAAGCTTTCTTT

D gene: .
J gene: TRBJ2-7
V gene: TRBV6-5
clone size: many
CDR3 length: 14
CDR3 protein: CASSYMRGQYEQYF
CDR3 DNA: TGTGCCAGCAGTTACATGCGGGGGCAATACGAGCAGTACTTC

D gene: TRBD2
J gene: TRBJ2-1
V gene: TRBV6-2/TRBV6-3
clone size: many
CDR3 length: 15
CDR3 protein: CASSPGTTPYNEQFF
CDR3 DNA: TGTGCCAGCAGCCCCGGGACTACCCCCTACAATGAGCAGTTCTTC

D gene: .
J gene: TRBJ2-7
V gene: TRBV20-1
clone size: many
CDR3 length: 20
CDR3 protein: CSARENVGQRGGSTAYEQYF
CDR3 DNA: TGCAGTGCTAGAGAGAACGTAGGACAGAGAGGGGGGTCCACCGCTTACGAGCAGTACTTC

D gene: .
J gene: TRBJ1-1
V gene: TRBV5-1
clone size: .
CDR3 length: 17
CDR3 protein: CASSRQESGARHTEAFF
CDR3 DNA: TGCGCCAGCAGCCGCCAAGAATCGGGGGCTCGGCACACTGAAGCTTTCTTT

D gene: .
J gene: TRBJ2-1
V gene: TRBV18
clone size: few
CDR3 length: 13
CDR3 protein: CASSRPDSYEQFF
CDR3 DNA: TGTGCCAGCTCACGACCGGACAGTTACGAGCAGTTCTTC

D gene: .
J gene: TRBJ2-3
V gene: TRBV27
clone size: many
CDR3 length: 16
CDR3 protein: CASSLLQGVPMDTQYF
CDR3 DNA: TGTGCCAGCAGTTTATTACAGGGAGTTCCCATGGATACGCAGTATTTT

D gene: TRBD1
J gene: TRBJ2-4
V gene: TRBV20-1
clone size: .
CDR3 length: 17
CDR3 protein: CSARLVGQGATKNIQYF
CDR3 DNA: TGCAGTGCTAGACTTGTGGGACAGGGGGCTACCAAAAACATTCAGTACTTC

D gene: TRBD1
J gene: TRBJ2-7
V gene: TRBV28
clone size: many
CDR3 length: 15
CDR3 protein: CASSHSGTGRYEQYF
CDR3 DNA: TGTGCCAGCAGCCACTCCGGGACAGGGAGGTACGAGCAGTACTTC

D gene: .
J gene: TRBJ2-5
V gene: TRBV7-6
clone size: many
CDR3 length: 11
CDR3 protein: CASRGEETQYF
CDR3 DNA: TGTGCCAGCAGGGGGGAGGAGACCCAGTACTTC

D gene: TRBD2
J gene: TRBJ2-1
V gene: TRBV18
clone size: many
CDR3 length: 17
CDR3 protein: CASSITIGLAGDNEQFF
CDR3 DNA: TGTGCCAGCTCGATTACTATTGGTCTAGCGGGAGATAATGAGCAGTTCTTC

D gene: .
J gene: TRBJ2-1
V gene: TRBV14
clone size: few
CDR3 length: 12
CDR3 protein: CASSQEVAGQFF
CDR3 DNA: TGTGCCAGCAGCCAAGAAGTCGCGGGGCAGTTCTTC

D gene: .
J gene: TRBJ1-1
V gene: TRBV30
clone size: many
CDR3 length: 11
CDR3 protein: CAWKANTEAFF
CDR3 DNA: TGTGCCTGGAAGGCGAACACTGAAGCTTTCTTT

D gene: .
J gene: TRBJ2-3
V gene: TRBV18
clone size: many
CDR3 length: 13
CDR3 protein: CASSPTGGDTQYF
CDR3 DNA: TGTGCCAGCTCACCTACGGGCGGCGATACGCAGTATTTT